Presented here are 18 T cell receptor beta chains from one specimen sequenced in a study of OX40 agonist ivuxolimab in advanced cancers. The assay was immunoSEQ multiplex PCR, and TCRdb's table has in-frame clones only and misses some. The sample lists just over 60,000 clones, roughly 90% seen once, with 0.6% to 0.8% in the top ten. The material was CD4+ or CD8+ T cells sorted from blood, obtained in a trial of the OX40 agonist ivuxolimab. The receptors here all came from an adult with an advanced solid tumor such as melanoma, head and neck, liver or kidney cancer.

The CDR3: CASSPVWGQSYGYTF. Written as DNA, the CDR3 is TGTGCCAGCAGCCCAGTATGGGGTCAGAGCTATGGCTACACCTTC. The chain recombines TRBV6-5 with TRBJ1-2; D is ambiguous. The ends were cut back, 6 bases at V and 4 bases at J, with 18 bases in the middle. CDR1 is MNHEY, CDR2 SVGAGI, per germline. CDR3 length equals 15 residues.

The J gene is TRBJ2-3, the V gene TRBV5-6; 8 bases fit TRBD2. Germline V lookup: CDR1 SGHDT, CDR2 YYEEEE. The CDR3 consists of 16 residues. J was trimmed by 3 bases and V by 6 bases; bases with no gene match: 12. Here the CDR3 DNA reads TGTGCCAGCAAGGGAGGACAGACGGGAGGGACAGATACGCAGTATTTT. The encoded protein is CASKGGQTGGTDTQYF.

On this clone: Other nucleotide sequences in the sample specify the same CDR3. The chain couples TRBV6-1 to TRBJ1-4; 10 bases are shared with TRBD1. The CDR3 extends over 14 amino acids. Germline assignment: CDR1 MNHNS and CDR2 SASEGT. With V trimmed by 6 bases and J by 10 bases, 8 bases remained unmatched. The CDR3 sequence is CASSSGTGVGKLFF. The CDR3 DNA reads as TGTGCCAGCAGCTCCGGGACAGGGGTCGGAAAACTGTTTTTT.

This clone was detected once. The chain couples TRBV7-2 to TRBJ2-5; tentatively, D is TRBD2 (7 bases). Trimming removed 0 bases at V and 2 bases at J, with 16 bases between. The CDR3 extends over 17 amino acids. Germline V gene data show CDR1 as SGHTA and CDR2 as FQGNSA. The CDR3 loop reads CASSLALRGGRQETQYF. Here the CDR3 DNA reads TGTGCCAGCAGCTTAGCCCTGAGGGGGGGCCGACAAGAGACCCAGTACTTC.

This clone was picked up one time. Other nucleotide sequences from this sample produce the same CDR3. The chain carries TRBV6-1 and TRBJ1-1; possibly TRBD1 for D (5 bases). The CDR3 spans 14 residues. The V and J ends lost 3 bases and 0 bases respectively, with 8 bases between them. CDR1 and CDR2 from the germline V gene are MNHNS and SASEGT. The CDR3 region has the DNA TGTGCCAGCAGTGAGGGACTTATGAACACTGAAGCTTTCTTT. This sequence encodes CASSEGLMNTEAFF.

The rearrangement joins TRBV5-6 to TRBJ1-4; TRBD1 aligns across 8 bases. J lost 4 bases, V lost 4 bases, and 9 bases had no gene match. This CDR3 spans 16 amino acids. Germline lookup yields CDR1 SGHDT and CDR2 YYEEEE. CDR3 nucleotide sequence: TGTGCCAGCAGCGCCGGCCAGGGGGCCTTTAATGAAAAACTGTTTTTT. This translates into CASSAGQGAFNEKLFF. Together with reference TRBV5-6 and TRBJ1-4, the CDR3 gives the full variable domain: DAGVTQSPTHLIKTRGQQVTLRCSPKSGHDTVSWYQQALGQGPQFIFQYYEEEERQRGNFPDRFSGHQFPNYSSELNVNALLLGDSALYLCASSAGQGAFNEKLFFGSGTQLSVL.

The chain couples TRBV7-2 to TRBJ2-3; 12 bases fit TRBD2. The germline V gene has CDR1 SGHTA and CDR2 FQGNSA. V shed 5 bases and J 2 bases; nucleotides not matched to a gene: 5. This CDR3 comprises 16 residues. The CDR3 coding sequence is TGTGCCAGCAGCAAACTAGCGGGAGGCCTCACAGATACGCAGTATTTT. Protein sequence: CASSKLAGGLTDTQYF.

The genes are TRBV19 and TRBJ2-1; 7 nucleotides agree with TRBD1. Germline assignment: CDR1 LNHDA and CDR2 SQIVND (reference sequence). The CDR3 is made up of 14 amino acids. Germline trimming cut 4 bases from V and 6 bases from J; bases unmatched to any gene: 6. The CDR3 nucleotides read TGTGCCAGTAGTACCCCGACAGGGAGCAATGAGCAGTTCTTC. This translates into CASSTPTGSNEQFF.

The chain employs TRBV9 and TRBJ2-3; 10 bases map to TRBD2. The J segment lost 6 bases and the V segment lost 2 bases, leaving 9 bases of the junction unmatched. The CDR3 is made up of 16 amino acids. Germline V gives CDR1 SGDLS, CDR2 YYNGEE. This CDR3 is CASSVSGSGGSDTQYF. CDR3 coding DNA: TGTGCCAGCAGCGTGTCGGGTAGCGGGGGGTCTGATACGCAGTATTTT.

V usage is TRBV10-1 and J usage is TRBJ2-1, with D unclear. The length of the CDR3 is 14 residues. Germline lookup yields CDR1 WNHNN and CDR2 SYGVQD (reference sequence). Trimming took 4 bases from V and 0 from J, leaving 7 bases between them. CDR3 sequence: CASSAVSSYNEQFF. The CDR3 coding sequence is TGCGCCAGCAGTGCGGTGAGCTCCTACAATGAGCAGTTCTTC.

CDR3 residues: CAIRDDSVYSPLHF. The DNA for the CDR3 is TGTGCCATCCGGGACGACTCGGTCTATTCACCCCTCCACTTT. The chain links TRBV10-3 to TRBJ1-6; possible D gene TRBD1, 5 bases. Germline CDR1 and CDR2: ENHRY and SYGVKD. This CDR3 contains 14 residues. V lost 8 bases and J 8 bases, leaving 16 bases between the germline ends.

V and J are TRBV5-1 and TRBJ2-6, with D unresolved. V dropped 2 bases and J dropped 2 bases, with 8 bases sitting between them. This CDR3 contains 15 residues. Germline V CDR1 and CDR2: SGHRS, YFSETQ. The CDR3 coding sequence is TGCGCCAGCAGCTTTGACCCCGCTGGGGCCAACGTCCTGACTTTC. Translated, it gives CASSFDPAGANVLTF.

The chain is built from TRBV5-6 and TRBJ2-5; 7 positions match TRBD2. CDR3 length: 16 amino acids. The ends lost 1 base at V and 1 base at J; junction bases unmatched: 7. Germline V lookup: CDR1 SGHDT, CDR2 YYEEEE. The chain's CDR3 is CASSLFQRGPQETQYF. The CDR3 DNA is TGTGCCAGCAGCTTGTTCCAGCGGGGTCCCCAAGAGACCCAGTACTTC.

The V gene is TRBV6-6, the J gene TRBJ2-4, with D hard to call. Germline V gene lookup returns CDR1 MNHNY and CDR2 SVGAGI (reference sequence). Trimming shortened V by 2 bases and J by 1 base, and 9 bases separated the two germline ends. This CDR3 is built from 15 residues. CDR3 nucleotide sequence: TGTGCCAGCAGTTACCCTACATCGGCCAAAAACATTCAGTACTTC. Protein sequence: CASSYPTSAKNIQYF.

The chain combines TRBV5-1 with TRBJ1-5; possibly TRBD1 for D (5 bases). Germline V gene lookup returns CDR1 SGHRS and CDR2 YFSETQ. The length of the CDR3 is 15 residues. Trimming stripped 5 bases from V and 6 bases from J, with 18 bases between. CDR3 region: CASSPRGEVGQPQHF. Written as DNA, the CDR3 is TGCGCCAGCAGTCCGAGAGGGGAGGTGGGTCAGCCCCAGCATTTT.

The chain uses TRBV19 and TRBJ2-2; the match to TRBD1 covers 8 bases. The junction had 4 bases not matched to a gene; V was cut back by 5 bases and J by 5 bases. This CDR3 is built from 14 residues. From germline, CDR1 is LNHDA and CDR2 SQIVND (reference sequence). Here the CDR3 reads CASSLRTGTGELFF. CDR3 nucleotide sequence: TGTGCCAGTAGTCTTCGGACAGGGACCGGGGAGCTGTTTTTT.

The chain employs TRBV13 and TRBJ2-2, with 9 bases lining up with TRBD1. The CDR3 contains 15 residues. Germline V gene lookup returns CDR1 PRHDT and CDR2 FYEKMQ (reference sequence). The junction had 4 bases not matched to a gene; V was cut back by 5 bases and J by 3 bases. In nucleotides, the CDR3 is TGTGCCAGCAGCCTCGGACAGGGGTACACCGGGGAGCTGTTTTTT. Translation gives CASSLGQGYTGELFF. Supplemented by reference TRBV13 and TRBJ2-2, the full variable domain reads AAGVIQSPRHLIKEKRETATLKCYPIPRHDTVYWYQQGPGQDPQFLISFYEKMQSDKGSIPDRFSAQQFSDYHSELNMSSLELGDSALYFCASSLGQGYTGELFFGEGSRLTVL.

The rearrangement uses TRBV6-5 and TRBJ1-2, with D unresolved. Germline V gene lookup returns CDR1 MNHEY and CDR2 SVGAGI. The CDR3 covers 12 residues. The ends were cut back, 5 bases at V and 4 bases at J, with 8 bases in the middle. The CDR3 bases are TGTGCCAGCAGTACCCAGGTCTATGGCTACACCTTC. Translation gives CASSTQVYGYTF.